Detailed here is one T cell receptor beta chain. These data are taken from a study of blood T cell repertoires in COVID-19. Sequenced by immunoSEQ multiplex PCR; TCRdb stores in-frame clones only, minus some. This repertoire shows a few hundred thousand clones, roughly nine tenths found once; its top ten account for roughly 1.2%. The V gene lost 1 base and the J gene lost 0 bases, with 17 bases spanning the gap. This CDR3 is 18 amino acids long. Germline V CDR1 and CDR2: LGHNA, YNFKEQ. Sequencing was done on a sample of peripheral blood. The chain joins TRBV4-2 to TRBJ2-3; no clear D gene. This clonotype was obtained from a man aged 35 to 55 with acute or convalescent COVID-19. CDR3 region: CASSQGPAETTSTDTQYF. DNA for the CDR3: TGTGCCAGCAGCCAAGGTCCAGCAGAGACGACTAGCACAGATACGCAGTATTTT.